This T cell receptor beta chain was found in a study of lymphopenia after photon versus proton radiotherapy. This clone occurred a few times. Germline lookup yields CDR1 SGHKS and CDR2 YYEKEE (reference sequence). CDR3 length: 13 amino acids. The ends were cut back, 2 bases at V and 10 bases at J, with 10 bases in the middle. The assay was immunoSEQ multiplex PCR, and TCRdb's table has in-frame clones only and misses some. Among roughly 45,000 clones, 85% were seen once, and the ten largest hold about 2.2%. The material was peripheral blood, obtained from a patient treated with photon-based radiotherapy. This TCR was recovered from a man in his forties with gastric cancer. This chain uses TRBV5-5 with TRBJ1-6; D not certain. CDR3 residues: CASSLGYQSPLHF. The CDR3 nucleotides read TGTGCCAGCAGCTTAGGTTATCAGTCACCCCTCCACTTT.